This TCR beta chain was identified during a study of T cell repertoires in cytomegalovirus infection. Study overall: Use of recently identified HLA-C-restricted and well-studied HLA-B-restricted CMV epitopes was part of the study.

This CDR3 contains 16 residues. Germline V gene data show CDR1 as MNHEY and CDR2 as SVGEGT. V trimming: 10 bases; J trimming: 4 bases; junction bases outside the gene matches: 15. TCRdb recomputed calls from the reads with MiXCR, one row per CDR3 protein. The sample holds over 95,000 distinct CDR3 sequences; 30% to 35% are singletons and the top ten take about 40%. As to this clonotype: Its antigen is currently unknown.

Specimen: CD8+ T cells from cultured PBMCs, collected from culture after CMV antigen stimulation. The V gene is TRBV6-2 or TRBV6-3, the J gene TRBJ2-3; the match to TRBD1 covers 9 bases. The sequence was collected from a human donor in good health (CMV status not recorded). Some clones in this sample may be carry-over from other donors' samples. For the CDR3, the DNA is TGTGCCACCAGAGATCCGGGACAGGGTGTATCAGATACGCAGTATTTT. This sequence encodes CATRDPGQGVSDTQYF.